A selection of T cell receptor beta chains follows, all from one sample in a study of neurological immune-mediated disorders. MiXCR, applied by TCRdb to the 5' RACE reads, yields one record per CDR3 protein. The sample lists about 80,000 distinct CDR3 sequences; 4.5% to 7.5% were seen once. The sequenced sample consisted of PBMCs. Every receptor here comes from a woman aged 55-70 years with multiple sclerosis. Each CDR3 is given with its conserved first and last residue. The D gene is left open where the match is weak. The listing skips clone size in some rows; elsewhere it reads once, few, many or a size class.

CDR3 DNA,CDR3 protein,V gene,D gene,J gene,clone size
TGTGCCAGCAGCCTCCTCCCAGGGAATGAAGCTTTCTTT,CASSLLPGNEAFF,TRBV7-2,-,TRBJ1-1,many
TGTGCCAGCAGTACCAGGGGGGGCAATCAGCCCCAGCATTTT,CASSTRGGNQPQHF,TRBV6-6,TRBD1,TRBJ1-5,many
TGCGCCAGCAGCCAATTAGGGAGCAGGGTCGGGGAGCTGTTTTTT,CASSQLGSRVGELFF,TRBV4-1,-,TRBJ2-2,few
TGTGCCATCAGTGAGTATTCTGAAGCTTTCTTT,CAISEYSEAFF,TRBV10-3,-,TRBJ1-1,many
TGCAGTGCTAGAGTATATGAAAAACTGTTTTTT,CSARVYEKLFF,TRBV20-1,-,TRBJ1-4,many
TGTGCCACCAGTGATTTTCAGGGGGGTACCGGGGAGCTGTTTTTT,CATSDFQGGTGELFF,TRBV24-1,-,TRBJ2-2,-
TGTGCCAGCAGCCAAGATCCCGGGACGGGTGGCTACACCTTC,CASSQDPGTGGYTF,TRBV4-2,-,TRBJ1-2,many
TGTGCCAGCAGTATACAGCCTGCCGAGCAGTACTTC,CASSIQPAEQYF,TRBV7-6,-,TRBJ2-7,few
TGCGCCAGCAGCCCCCGAGACAGGGTGGGTTCCTACGAGCAGTACTTC,CASSPRDRVGSYEQYF,TRBV5-1,TRBD1,TRBJ2-7,few
TGTGCCAGCAGCCAAGAAATATACAGGCCGTCGGATGGCTACACCTTC,CASSQEIYRPSDGYTF,TRBV3-1,-,TRBJ1-2,-
TGTGCCAGTCGGAGGGCAGGATCGAACACTGAAGCTTTCTTT,CASRRAGSNTEAFF,TRBV19,-,TRBJ1-1,once
TGCAGTGCTCCCCCCGGGGGGCGGGGGTTGTATTTT,CSAPPGGRGLYF,TRBV20-1,-,TRBJ2-3,many
TGTGCCAGTGTAGGGGTTCCTTACACCGGGGAGCTGTTTTTT,CASVGVPYTGELFF,TRBV28,-,TRBJ2-2,many
TGTGCCAGCAGCATACGGACAGGGCCGAACACTGAAGCTTTCTTT,CASSIRTGPNTEAFF,TRBV7-2,TRBD1,TRBJ1-1,many
TGCGCCAGCAGCTTGGGTGGGTATGTAGGCACTGAAGCTTTCTTT,CASSLGGYVGTEAFF,TRBV5-1,-,TRBJ1-1,many
TGTGCCAGCAGCCGAGGGACAGGAGGAGTGAGGGCTTTCTTT,CASSRGTGGVRAFF,TRBV7-8,TRBD1,TRBJ1-1,many
TGCAGTGCTAGAGAAACAGGGGGCTTCAGAAATTCACCCCTCCACTTT,CSARETGGFRNSPLHF,TRBV20-1,TRBD1,TRBJ1-6,many
TGCAGTGCTAGTCGAGGGGCGATAGATCAGCCCCAGCATTTT,CSASRGAIDQPQHF,TRBV20-1,-,TRBJ1-5,many
TGTGCCAGCAGCCAGGGCTTCGACGAGCAGTACTTC,CASSQGFDEQYF,TRBV3-1,-,TRBJ2-7,few
TGCGCCAGCAGCCAGACAGGGTCGTCTAGCTATGGCTACACCTTC,CASSQTGSSSYGYTF,TRBV5-1,TRBD1,TRBJ1-2,many
TGCGCCAGCAGCTTGGTTCAGGGGTCAGGCGAGCAGTACTTC,CASSLVQGSGEQYF,TRBV5-1,-,TRBJ2-7,many
TGTGCCAGCAGGCCCGACGACGGTTTATACAATGAGCAGTTCTTC,CASRPDDGLYNEQFF,TRBV6-5,-,TRBJ2-1,many
TGTGCCACCAGCAGAGGTTTAGCGGGGGATAATGAGCAGTTCTTC,CATSRGLAGDNEQFF,TRBV15,TRBD2,TRBJ2-1,many
TGCGCCAGCAGCCGGTCTACAGGGGGCACTGAAGCTTTCTTT,CASSRSTGGTEAFF,TRBV4-1,TRBD1,TRBJ1-1,many
TGCAGTGCTAGAGATCCTACGGGGCGCTTTGGGGCCAACGTCCTGACTTTC,CSARDPTGRFGANVLTF,TRBV20-1,-,TRBJ2-6,many
TGCGCCAGCAGCTTGGATAGACAGGGGGAGAAAGAGACCCAGTACTTC,CASSLDRQGEKETQYF,TRBV5-1,TRBD1,TRBJ2-5,many
TGTGCCAGCAGCGCCACAGGGGTAATGAACACTGAAGCTTTCTTT,CASSATGVMNTEAFF,TRBV12-3/TRBV12-4,TRBD1,TRBJ1-1,many
TGTGCCACCAGTGACCGACAGAGGGGCACAGATACGCAGTATTTT,CATSDRQRGTDTQYF,TRBV24-1,-,TRBJ2-3,many
TGCAGTGCTAGAGATAGGGAACCCTACAATGAGCAGTTCTTC,CSARDREPYNEQFF,TRBV20-1,-,TRBJ2-1,many
TGTGCCAGCAGTCAGAGGACAGGATTGGATGAAAAACTGTTTTTT,CASSQRTGLDEKLFF,TRBV12-3/TRBV12-4,TRBD1,TRBJ1-4,many
TGTGCCAGCAGCCCTTCACAGGGACAAGCTTTCTTT,CASSPSQGQAFF,TRBV12-3/TRBV12-4,-,TRBJ1-1,many
TGTGCCAGCAGCCAAGATAAGGTCACCGGGGAGCTGTTTTTT,CASSQDKVTGELFF,TRBV3-1,-,TRBJ2-2,many
TGCAGTGGGCGCACTGCTAGCGGGAGACACCAAGAGACCCAGTACTTC,CSGRTASGRHQETQYF,TRBV20-1,TRBD2,TRBJ2-5,many
TGTGCCAGCAGCCTGGAGGACAGGGACCCCTACAATGAGCAGTTCTTC,CASSLEDRDPYNEQFF,TRBV14,TRBD1,TRBJ2-1,many
TGTGCCACCAGCAGAGGAGCAGGTGTTAATGAAAAACTGTTTTTT,CATSRGAGVNEKLFF,TRBV15,-,TRBJ1-4,many
TGTGCCATCAGTCAAGGGGGGGATACGCAGTATTTT,CAISQGGDTQYF,TRBV10-3,-,TRBJ2-3,many
TGTGCCAGCAGCTCTGCAGTGAGCTCCTACGAGCAGTACTTC,CASSSAVSSYEQYF,TRBV7-8,-,TRBJ2-7,many
TGTGCCAGCAGTTGGCGGGCAACTAATGAAAAACTGTTTTTT,CASSWRATNEKLFF,TRBV6-6,-,TRBJ1-4,many
TGTGCCAGCAGCTTAGTTGAGGGGGCGCACACCGGGGAGCTGTTTTTT,CASSLVEGAHTGELFF,TRBV7-6,TRBD1,TRBJ2-2,many
TGTGCCTGGAGGGACGGTGGCACAGATACGCAGTATTTT,CAWRDGGTDTQYF,TRBV30,-,TRBJ2-3,many